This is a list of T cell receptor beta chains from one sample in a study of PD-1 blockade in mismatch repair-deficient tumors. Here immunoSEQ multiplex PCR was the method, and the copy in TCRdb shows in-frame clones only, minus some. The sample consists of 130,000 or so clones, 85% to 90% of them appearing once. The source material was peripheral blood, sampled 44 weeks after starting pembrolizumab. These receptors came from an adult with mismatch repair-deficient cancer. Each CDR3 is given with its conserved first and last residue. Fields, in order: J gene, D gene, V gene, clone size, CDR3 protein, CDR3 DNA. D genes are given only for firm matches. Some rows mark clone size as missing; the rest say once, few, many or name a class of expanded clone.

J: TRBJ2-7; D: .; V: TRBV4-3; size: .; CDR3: CASSPNAGLRRYEQYF; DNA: TGCGCCAGCAGCCCGAACGCGGGGTTAAGGAGATACGAGCAGTACTTC
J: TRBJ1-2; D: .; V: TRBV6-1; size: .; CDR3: CASSGALGYGYTF; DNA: TGTGCCAGCAGTGGGGCGCTCGGCTATGGCTACACCTTC
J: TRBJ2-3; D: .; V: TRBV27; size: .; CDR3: CASPWGYTDTQYF; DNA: TGTGCCAGCCCTTGGGGGTACACAGATACGCAGTATTTT
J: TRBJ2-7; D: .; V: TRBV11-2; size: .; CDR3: CASSLGELGYEQYF; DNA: TGTGCCAGCAGCTTAGGGGAATTGGGTTACGAGCAGTACTTC
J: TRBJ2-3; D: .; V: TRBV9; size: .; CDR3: CASSVEGTRDTQYF; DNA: TGTGCCAGCAGCGTAGAAGGGACGAGAGATACGCAGTATTTT
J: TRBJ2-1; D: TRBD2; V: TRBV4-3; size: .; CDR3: CASSRTLAGVVNEQFF; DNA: TGCGCCAGCAGCCGCACTCTAGCGGGAGTGGTCAATGAGCAGTTCTTC
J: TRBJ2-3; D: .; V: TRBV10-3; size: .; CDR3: CAINTKGSADTQYF; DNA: TGTGCCATCAATACGAAGGGGTCCGCAGATACGCAGTATTTT
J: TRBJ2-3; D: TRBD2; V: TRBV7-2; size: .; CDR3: CASSPGLAGGIWDTQYF; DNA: TGTGCCAGCAGTCCAGGACTAGCGGGGGGCATTTGGGATACGCAGTATTTT
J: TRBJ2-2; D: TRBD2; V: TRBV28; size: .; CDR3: CASSSRGRGLAGVGNTGELFF; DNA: TGTGCCAGCAGTTCTCGAGGAAGGGGACTAGCGGGAGTCGGGAACACCGGGGAGCTGTTTTTT
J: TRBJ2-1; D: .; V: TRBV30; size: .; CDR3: CAWSATINEQFF; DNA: TGTGCCTGGAGCGCGACGATAAATGAGCAGTTCTTC
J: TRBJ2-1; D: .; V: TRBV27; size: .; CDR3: CASSLSTSSYNEQFF; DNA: TGTGCCAGCAGCCTTTCGACGAGCTCCTACAATGAGCAGTTCTTC
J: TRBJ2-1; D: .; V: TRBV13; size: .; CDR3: CASSIPGRAYNEQFF; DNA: TGTGCCAGCAGCATACCGGGACGAGCGTACAATGAGCAGTTCTTC
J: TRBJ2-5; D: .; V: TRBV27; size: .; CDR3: CASSFGKTQYF; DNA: TGTGCCAGCAGTTTCGGAAAGACCCAGTACTTC
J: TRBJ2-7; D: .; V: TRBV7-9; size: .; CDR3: CASSLYSEGEQYF; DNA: TGTGCCAGCAGCTTATATTCCGAGGGCGAGCAGTACTTC
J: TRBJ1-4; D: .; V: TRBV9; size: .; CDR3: CASSPDSNEKLFF; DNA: TGTGCCAGCAGCCCCGACAGTAATGAAAAACTGTTTTTT
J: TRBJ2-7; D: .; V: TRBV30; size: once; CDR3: CAWSVWGPGWFYEQYF; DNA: TGTGCCTGGAGTGTTTGGGGGCCCGGGTGGTTCTACGAGCAGTACTTC
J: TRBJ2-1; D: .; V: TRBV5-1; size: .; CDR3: CASSFIRESNNEQFF; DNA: TGCGCCAGCAGCTTTATACGGGAGTCAAACAATGAGCAGTTCTTC
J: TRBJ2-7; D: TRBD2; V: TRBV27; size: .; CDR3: CASSSPGLAGVYEQYF; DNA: TGTGCCAGCAGTTCCCCGGGACTAGCGGGAGTTTACGAGCAGTACTTC
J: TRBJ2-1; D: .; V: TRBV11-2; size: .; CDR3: CASSLVFSVYNEQFF; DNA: TGTGCCAGCAGCTTAGTGTTTAGCGTATACAATGAGCAGTTCTTC
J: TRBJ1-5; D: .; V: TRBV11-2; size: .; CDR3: CASSLTGTNQPQHF; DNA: TGTGCCAGCAGCTTAACCGGGACGAATCAGCCCCAGCATTTT
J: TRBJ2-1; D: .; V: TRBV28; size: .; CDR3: CASGRFNEQFF; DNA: TGTGCCAGCGGGAGATTCAATGAGCAGTTCTTC
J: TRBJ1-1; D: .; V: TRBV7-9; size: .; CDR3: CASSLSRVNTEAFF; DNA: TGTGCCAGCAGCTTGTCTCGGGTGAACACTGAAGCTTTCTTT
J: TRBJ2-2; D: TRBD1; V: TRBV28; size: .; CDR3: CASTWTGDTGELFF; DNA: TGTGCCAGCACTTGGACAGGGGACACCGGGGAGCTGTTTTTT